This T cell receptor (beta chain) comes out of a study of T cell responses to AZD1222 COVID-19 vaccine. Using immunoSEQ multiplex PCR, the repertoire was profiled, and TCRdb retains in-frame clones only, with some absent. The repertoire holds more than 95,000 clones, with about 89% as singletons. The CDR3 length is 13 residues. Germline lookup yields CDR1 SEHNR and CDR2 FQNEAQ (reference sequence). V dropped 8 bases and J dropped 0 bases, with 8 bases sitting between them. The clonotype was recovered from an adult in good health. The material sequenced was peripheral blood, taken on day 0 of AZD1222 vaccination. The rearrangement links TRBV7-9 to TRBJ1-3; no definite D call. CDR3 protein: CASRGASGNTIYF. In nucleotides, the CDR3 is TGTGCCAGCCGGGGTGCCTCTGGAAACACCATATATTTT.